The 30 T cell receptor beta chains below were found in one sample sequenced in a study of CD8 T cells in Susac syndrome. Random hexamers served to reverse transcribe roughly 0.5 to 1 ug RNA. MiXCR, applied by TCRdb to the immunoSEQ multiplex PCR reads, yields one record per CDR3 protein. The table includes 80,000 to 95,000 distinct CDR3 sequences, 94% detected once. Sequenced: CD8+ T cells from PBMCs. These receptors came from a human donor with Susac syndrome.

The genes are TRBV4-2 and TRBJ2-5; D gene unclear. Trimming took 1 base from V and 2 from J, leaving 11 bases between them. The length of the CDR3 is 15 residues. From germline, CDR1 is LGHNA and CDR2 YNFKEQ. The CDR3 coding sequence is TGTGCCAGCAGCCAAGGTTTAGCAGTACAAGAGACCCAGTACTTC. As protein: CASSQGLAVQETQYF.

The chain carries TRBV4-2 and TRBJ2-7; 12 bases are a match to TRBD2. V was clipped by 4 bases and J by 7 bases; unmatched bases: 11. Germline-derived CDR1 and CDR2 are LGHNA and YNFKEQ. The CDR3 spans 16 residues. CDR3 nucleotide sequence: TGTGCCAGCAGCCCCCCGGCTAGCGGGGGGGCTCGGGAGCAGTACTTC. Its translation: CASSPPASGGAREQYF.

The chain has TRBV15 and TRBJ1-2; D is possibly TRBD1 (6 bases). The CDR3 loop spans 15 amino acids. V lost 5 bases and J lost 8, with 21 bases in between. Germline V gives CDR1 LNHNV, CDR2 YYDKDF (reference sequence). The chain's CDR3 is CATSELDSGDVGYTF. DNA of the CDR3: TGTGCCACCAGCGAATTGGACAGCGGAGATGTCGGCTACACCTTC.

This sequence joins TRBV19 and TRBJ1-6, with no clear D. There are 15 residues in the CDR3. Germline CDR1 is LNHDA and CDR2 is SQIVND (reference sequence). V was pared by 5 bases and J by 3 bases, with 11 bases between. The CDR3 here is CASSSRHGYNSPLHF. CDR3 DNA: TGTGCCAGTAGTTCTAGACACGGCTATAATTCACCCCTCCACTTT.

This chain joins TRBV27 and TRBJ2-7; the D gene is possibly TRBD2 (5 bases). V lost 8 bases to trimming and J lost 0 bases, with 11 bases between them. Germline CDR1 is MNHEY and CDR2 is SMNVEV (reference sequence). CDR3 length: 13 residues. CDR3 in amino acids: CASGPGFSYEQYF. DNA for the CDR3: TGTGCCAGCGGGCCGGGGTTCTCCTACGAGCAGTACTTC.

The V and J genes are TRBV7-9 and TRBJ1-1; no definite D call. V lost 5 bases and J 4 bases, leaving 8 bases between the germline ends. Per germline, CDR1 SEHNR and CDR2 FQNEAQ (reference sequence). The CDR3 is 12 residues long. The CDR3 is CASSPQSTEAFF. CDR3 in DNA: TGTGCCAGCAGCCCCCAATCCACTGAAGCTTTCTTT.

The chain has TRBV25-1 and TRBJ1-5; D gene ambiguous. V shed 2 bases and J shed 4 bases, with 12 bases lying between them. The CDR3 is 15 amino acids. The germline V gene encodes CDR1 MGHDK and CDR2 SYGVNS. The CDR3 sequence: CASSESSGWNQPQHF. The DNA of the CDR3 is TGTGCCAGCAGTGAAAGTTCGGGGTGGAATCAGCCCCAGCATTTT.

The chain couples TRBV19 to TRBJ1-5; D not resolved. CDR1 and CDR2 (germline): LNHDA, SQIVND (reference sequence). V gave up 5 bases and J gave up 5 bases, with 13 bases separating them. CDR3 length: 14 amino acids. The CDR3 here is CASSFRDKDQPQHF. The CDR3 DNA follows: TGTGCCAGTAGTTTTAGGGATAAAGATCAGCCCCAGCATTTT.

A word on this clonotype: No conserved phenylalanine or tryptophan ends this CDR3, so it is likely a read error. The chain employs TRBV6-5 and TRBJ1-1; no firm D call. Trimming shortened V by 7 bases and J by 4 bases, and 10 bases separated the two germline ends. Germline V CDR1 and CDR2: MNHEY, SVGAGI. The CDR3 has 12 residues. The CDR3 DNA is TGTGCCAGCAAGACTGAGAGCACTGAAGCTTTCCTT. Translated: CASKTESTEAFL.

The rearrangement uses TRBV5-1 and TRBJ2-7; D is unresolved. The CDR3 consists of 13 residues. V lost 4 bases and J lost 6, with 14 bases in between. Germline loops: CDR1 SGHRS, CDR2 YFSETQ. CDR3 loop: CASSPSGVGEQYF. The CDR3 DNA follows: TGCGCCAGCAGCCCCAGTGGGGTCGGCGAGCAGTACTTC.

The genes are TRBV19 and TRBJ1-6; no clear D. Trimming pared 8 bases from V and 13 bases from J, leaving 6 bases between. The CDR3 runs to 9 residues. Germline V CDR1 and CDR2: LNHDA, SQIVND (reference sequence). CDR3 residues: CASGVPLHF. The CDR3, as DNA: TGTGCCAGTGGAGTCCCCCTCCACTTT.

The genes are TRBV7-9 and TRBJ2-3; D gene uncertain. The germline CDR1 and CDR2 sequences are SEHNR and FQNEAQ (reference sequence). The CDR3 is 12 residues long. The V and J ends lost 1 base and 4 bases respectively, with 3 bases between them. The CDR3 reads CASSLEPDTQYF. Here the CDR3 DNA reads TGTGCCAGCAGCTTAGAACCAGATACGCAGTATTTT.

DNA for the CDR3: TGTGCCACCGCCGACGGGGGCAGCTCCTACGAGCAGTACTTC. Translation: CATADGGSSYEQYF. The chain joins TRBV15 to TRBJ2-7, with D perhaps TRBD1 or TRBD2 (6 bases each). Germline V gene lookup returns CDR1 LNHNV and CDR2 YYDKDF (reference sequence). Between the trimmed V and J ends, which lost 8 bases and 0 bases, there was a span of 14 bases. This CDR3 is built from 14 residues.

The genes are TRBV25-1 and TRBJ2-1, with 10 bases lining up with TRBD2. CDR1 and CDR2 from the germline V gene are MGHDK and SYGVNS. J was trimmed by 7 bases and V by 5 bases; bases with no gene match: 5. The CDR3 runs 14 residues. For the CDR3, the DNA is TGTGCCAGCAGTCTAGCGGGAGATTGGAATGAGCAGTTCTTC. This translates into CASSLAGDWNEQFF.

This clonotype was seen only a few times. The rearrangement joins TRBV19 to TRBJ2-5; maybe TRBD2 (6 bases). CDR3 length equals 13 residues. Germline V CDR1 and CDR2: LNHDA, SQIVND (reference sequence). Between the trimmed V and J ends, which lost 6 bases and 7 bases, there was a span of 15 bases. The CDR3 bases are TGTGCCAGTAGCATTGGAGGGGCGGGGACCCAGTACTTC. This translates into CASSIGGAGTQYF.

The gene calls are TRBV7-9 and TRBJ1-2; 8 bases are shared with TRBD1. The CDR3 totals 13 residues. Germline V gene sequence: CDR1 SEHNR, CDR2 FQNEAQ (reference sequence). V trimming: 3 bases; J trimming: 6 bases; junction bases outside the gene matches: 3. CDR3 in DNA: TGTGCCAGCAGCTTCGACAGGGGTGATGGCTACACCTTC. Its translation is CASSFDRGDGYTF.

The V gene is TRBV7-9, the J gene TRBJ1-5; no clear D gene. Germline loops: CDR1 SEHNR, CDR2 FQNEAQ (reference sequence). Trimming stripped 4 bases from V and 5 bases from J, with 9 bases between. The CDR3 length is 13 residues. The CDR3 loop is CASSSLQYQPQHF. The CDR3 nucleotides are TGTGCCAGCAGCTCTCTCCAATATCAGCCCCAGCATTTT.

The CDR3 spells CASGDRGRVYGYTF. CDR3 DNA: TGTGCCAGCGGAGACAGGGGACGAGTCTATGGCTACACCTTC. The rearrangement links TRBV11-2 to TRBJ1-2, with 8 bases identical to TRBD1. Germline assignment: CDR1 SGHAT and CDR2 FQNNGV. This CDR3 has 14 residues. With V trimmed by 8 bases and J by 4 bases, 9 bases remained unmatched.

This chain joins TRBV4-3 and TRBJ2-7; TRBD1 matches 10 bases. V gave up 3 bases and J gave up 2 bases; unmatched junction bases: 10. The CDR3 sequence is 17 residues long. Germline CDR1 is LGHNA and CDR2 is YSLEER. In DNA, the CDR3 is TGCGCCAGCAGCCATCTTGAAGGGACAGGGGACCCCTACGAGCAGTACTTC. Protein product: CASSHLEGTGDPYEQYF.

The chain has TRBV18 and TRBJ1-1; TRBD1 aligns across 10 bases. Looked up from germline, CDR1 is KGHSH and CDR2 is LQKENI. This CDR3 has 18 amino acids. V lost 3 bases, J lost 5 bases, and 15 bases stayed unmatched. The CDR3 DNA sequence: TGTGCCAGCTCACCTTTCAAGACAGGGGGCGTGGGGGATACTGAAGCTTTCTTT. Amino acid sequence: CASSPFKTGGVGDTEAFF. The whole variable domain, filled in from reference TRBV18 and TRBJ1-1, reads NAGVMQNPRHLVRRRGQEARLRCSPMKGHSHVYWYRQLPEEGLKFMVYLQKENIIDESGMPKERFSAEFPKEGPSILRIQQVVRGDSAAYFCASSPFKTGGVGDTEAFFGQGTRLTVV.

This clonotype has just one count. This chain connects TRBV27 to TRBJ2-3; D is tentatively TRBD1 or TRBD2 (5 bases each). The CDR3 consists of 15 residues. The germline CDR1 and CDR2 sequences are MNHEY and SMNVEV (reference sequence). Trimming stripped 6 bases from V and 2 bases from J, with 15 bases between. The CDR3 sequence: CASSEDWGFTDTQYF. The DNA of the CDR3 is TGTGCCAGCAGCGAAGACTGGGGGTTCACAGATACGCAGTATTTT.

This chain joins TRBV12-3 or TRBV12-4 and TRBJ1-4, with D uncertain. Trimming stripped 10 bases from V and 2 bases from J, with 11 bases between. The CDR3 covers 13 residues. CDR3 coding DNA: TGTGCCACTACAACCGCTACTAATGAAAAACTGTTTTTT. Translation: CATTTATNEKLFF.

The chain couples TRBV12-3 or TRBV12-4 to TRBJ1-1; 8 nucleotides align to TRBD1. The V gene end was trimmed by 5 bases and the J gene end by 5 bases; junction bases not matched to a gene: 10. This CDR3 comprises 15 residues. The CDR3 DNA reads TGTGCCAGCAGTATCGGACAGGGACTGAGGACTGAAGCTTTCTTT. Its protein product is CASSIGQGLRTEAFF.

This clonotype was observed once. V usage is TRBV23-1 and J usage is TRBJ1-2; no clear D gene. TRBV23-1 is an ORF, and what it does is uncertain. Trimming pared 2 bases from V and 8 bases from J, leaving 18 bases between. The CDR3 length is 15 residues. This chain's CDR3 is CASSQTYSGLRGYTF. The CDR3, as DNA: TGCGCCAGCAGTCAAACCTACTCGGGGTTAAGAGGCTACACCTTC.

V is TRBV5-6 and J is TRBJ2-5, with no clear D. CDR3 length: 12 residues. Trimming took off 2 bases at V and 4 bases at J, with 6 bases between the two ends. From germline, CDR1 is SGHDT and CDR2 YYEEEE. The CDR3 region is CASSLVGETQYF. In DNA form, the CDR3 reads TGTGCCAGCAGCTTAGTGGGAGAGACCCAGTACTTC.

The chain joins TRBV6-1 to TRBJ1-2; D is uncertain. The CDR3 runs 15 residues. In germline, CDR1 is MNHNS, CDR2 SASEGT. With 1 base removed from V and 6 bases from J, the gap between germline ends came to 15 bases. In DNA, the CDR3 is TGTGCCAGCAGTGAAGGACGGGGTGAGCGTGATGGCTACACCTTC. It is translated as CASSEGRGERDGYTF.

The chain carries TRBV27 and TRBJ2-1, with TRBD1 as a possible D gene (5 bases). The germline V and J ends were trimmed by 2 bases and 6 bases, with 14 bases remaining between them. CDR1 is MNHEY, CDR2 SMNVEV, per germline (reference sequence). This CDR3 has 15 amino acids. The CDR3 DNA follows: TGTGCCAGCAGTTTAGGGGCCTACCGTCGCAATGAGCAGTTCTTC. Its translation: CASSLGAYRRNEQFF.

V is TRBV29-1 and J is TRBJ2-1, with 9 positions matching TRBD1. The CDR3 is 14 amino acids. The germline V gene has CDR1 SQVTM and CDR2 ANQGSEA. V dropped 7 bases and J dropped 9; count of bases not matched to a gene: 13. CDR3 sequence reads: CSGFSGTGPGEQFF. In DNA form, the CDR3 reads TGCAGCGGGTTCTCCGGGACAGGGCCGGGTGAGCAGTTCTTC.

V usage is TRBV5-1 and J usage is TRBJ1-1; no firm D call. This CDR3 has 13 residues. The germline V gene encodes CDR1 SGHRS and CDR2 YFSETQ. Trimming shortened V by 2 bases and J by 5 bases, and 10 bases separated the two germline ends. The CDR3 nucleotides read TGCGCCAGCAGCTTTGAATCAGATACTGAAGCTTTCTTT. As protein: CASSFESDTEAFF.

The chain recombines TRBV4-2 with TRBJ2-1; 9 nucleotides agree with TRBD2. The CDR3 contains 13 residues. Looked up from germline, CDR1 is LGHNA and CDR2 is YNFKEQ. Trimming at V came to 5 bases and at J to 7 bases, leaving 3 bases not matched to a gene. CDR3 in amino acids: CASSGTSMNEQFF. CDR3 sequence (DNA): TGTGCCAGCAGCGGGACTAGCATGAATGAGCAGTTCTTC.